This entry describes one TCR beta chain. What antigen it recognizes has not been identified. Base qualities were left out, and no much larger clone turns up one base away. Other DNA sequences in the same sample also yield this CDR3. According to the study, the label for this sample's time point signals: about 28 days (+/-7) after the second vaccine dose. Per the publication, the treatment or condition label means: meningococcal conjugate vaccine given as trial control. Vaccinee samples were obtained from the UK trials COV001 and COV002, which included a single-blind randomized controlled phase 2/3 trial of AZD1222 (ChAdOx1 nCoV-19) in healthy adults. For TCRbeta chain sequencing, PBMC samples from trial participants were taken at day 0 and at day 28 after the second dose. In the germline V gene (reference sequence), CDR1 corresponds to LNHDA and CDR2 to SQIVND. Trimming at the junction amounts to 0 bases on V and 0 bases on J, and the germline ends lie 9 bases apart. The CDR3 runs 15 amino acids, cysteine and phenylalanine included. The kept DNA is CDR3 alone, 45 bases in frame from the first base.

This sample was taken from a study of T cell responses to AZD1222 COVID-19 vaccine listed by TCRdb under 2021. With respect to the entire study: A total of 230 to 250 trial participants underwent TCR sequencing, of whom 200 to 220 had received two doses of AZD1222 and 26 had received two doses of the MenACWY control vaccine. Trial participants were enrolled by age into 18-55, 56-69 and 70-plus year subgroups, with roughly 160, 29 and 62 TCR-sequenced participants respectively. The study at large found these results: Epitopes outside the regions mutated in the B.1.351 and B.1.1.7 variants were reportedly recognized by nearly half of the unique spike-specific TCRs. After two AZD1222 doses, both the breadth and the depth of spike-specific TCRs were significantly higher than at day 0 and than in MenACWY recipients. Most participants were white British and females outnumbered males, and the authors suggested that clonal diversity may have been underestimated. No day 14 peak-response samples were available, so repertoires were characterized only after the peak T cell response. The vaccine-associated CD4 TCRs covered the entire spike protein, and the dominant responses fell in regions 160-218 and 743-854. Conclusions about previously exposed vaccinees are limited, since just five to seven AZD1222 recipients were seropositive for SARS-CoV-2 at baseline. The 56-69-year group was small, and its depth increase did not reach significance, likely because of low power.

The CDR3 regions of human TCRbeta chains were subjected to immunosequencing. From the authors' description of their analysis: TCRs in the repertoires were compared against a reference library of SARS-CoV-2-specific TCRs that had been generated with the MIRA antigen-specificity platform. Breadth was defined as the fraction of unique TCRs that were SARS-CoV-2-associated, and depth was defined as the fraction of total T cells that were SARS-CoV-2-associated. Using the MIRA data, every spike-specific TCR was mapped to the spike region that the TCR reacted to and assigned to either a CD4 or a CD8 class. Log10-transformed breadth and depth values were compared by one-way ANOVA with Sidak's multiple comparisons tests. TCRdb carries this immuneACCESS record with in-frame sequences only. Its versions omit some clonotypes, under half of them owing to an unresolved V gene in the studies checked, with the rest unexplained. Clone size and V and J calls were adopted from that table, with D and trimming inferred from the DNA. This sample comprises over 150,000 clones, roughly 91% of them detected only once. The ten top clones hold under 1.1% of the sample.

This specimen consisted of peripheral blood, obtained 28 days after the second dose of the MenACWY control vaccine. The receptor comes from an adult who received the MenACWY meningococcal vaccine as a control. The rearranged chain carries TRBV19 and TRBJ2-7, with the D segment possibly TRBD1 or TRBD2, each aligning over 6 bases. The CDR3 is CASSIDRGLSYEQYF. The DNA is TGTGCCAGTAGTATAGACAGGGGACTCTCCTACGAGCAGTACTTC.